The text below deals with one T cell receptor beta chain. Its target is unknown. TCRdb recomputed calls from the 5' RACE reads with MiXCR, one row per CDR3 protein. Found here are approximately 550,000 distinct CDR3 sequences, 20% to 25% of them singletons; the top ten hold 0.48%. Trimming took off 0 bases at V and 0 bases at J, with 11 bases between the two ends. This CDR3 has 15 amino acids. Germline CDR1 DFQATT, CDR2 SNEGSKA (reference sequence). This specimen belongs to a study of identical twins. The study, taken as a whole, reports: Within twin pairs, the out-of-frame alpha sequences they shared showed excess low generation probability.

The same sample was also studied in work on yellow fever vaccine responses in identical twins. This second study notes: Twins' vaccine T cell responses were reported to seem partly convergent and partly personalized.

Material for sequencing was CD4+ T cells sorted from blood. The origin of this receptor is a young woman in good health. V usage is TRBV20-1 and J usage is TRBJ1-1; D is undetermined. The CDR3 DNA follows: TGCAGTGCTAGAGAACAGACCTTGTTGAACACTGAAGCTTTCTTT. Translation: CSAREQTLLNTEAFF.